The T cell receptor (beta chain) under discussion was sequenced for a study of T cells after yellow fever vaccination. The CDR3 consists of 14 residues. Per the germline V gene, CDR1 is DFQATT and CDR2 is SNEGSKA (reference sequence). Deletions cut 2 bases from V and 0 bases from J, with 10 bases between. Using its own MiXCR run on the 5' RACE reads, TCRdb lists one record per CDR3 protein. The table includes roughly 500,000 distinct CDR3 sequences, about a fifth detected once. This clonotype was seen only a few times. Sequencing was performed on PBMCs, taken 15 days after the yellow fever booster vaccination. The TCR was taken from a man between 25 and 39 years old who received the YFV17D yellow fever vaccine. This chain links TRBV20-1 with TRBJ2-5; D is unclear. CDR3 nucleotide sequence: TGCAGTGCTAGAATATCGAATCACCAAGAGACCCAGTACTTC. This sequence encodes CSARISNHQETQYF.